The entry below gives a single T cell receptor (beta chain) sequence along with its context. This clonotype has a handful of counts. Its antigen is unknown. Nothing much larger sits one base from this clone, and base qualities are not available. Library preparation used PCR. The sequencer was an Illumina MiSeq. TCRdb reprocessing: public reads trimmed at Q25 with fastp, clones called with MiXCR, in-frame beta chains kept. Each CDR3 protein gets just one entry, which takes the most common genes and DNA from the rows behind it. For this sample the table gives some 290 distinct CDR3 sequences, of which less than 30% were detected only once. The ten largest clones add up to 24% of the sample. The germline V gene (reference sequence) gives CDR1 as SEHNR and CDR2 as FQNEAQ. Unmatched junction bases come to 9, with V trimmed by 7 bases and J by 1 base. The CDR3 runs 15 residues from the cysteine to the phenylalanine. The only DNA kept is the CDR3, 45 bases in frame from the first base.

This entry is derived from a study of clonality assessment in lymphoblastic leukemia (dated by TCRdb to the late 2010s). Recombination connected TRBV7-9 to TRBJ1-1; 7 central nucleotides agree with TRBD1. The TCR comes from a human donor with acute lymphoblastic leukemia. The nucleotides read TGTGCCAGCATCGATTTGACAGGGACGAACACTGAAGCTTTCTTT. The translation is CASIDLTGTNTEAFF. The entire variable domain, with the stretches around the CDR3 drawn from the reference TRBV7-9 and TRBJ1-1 proteins, is DTGVSQNPRHKITKRGQNVTFRCDPISEHNRLYWYRQTLGQGPEFLTYFQNEAQLEKSRLLSDRFSAERPKGSFSTLEIQRTEQGDSAMYLCASIDLTGTNTEAFFGQGTRLTVV.